The 14 T cell receptor beta chains reported below all come from one sample, sequenced in a study of shared clonotypes between healthy human individuals (dated by TCRdb to about 2020). Library preparation used the immunoSEQ multiplex PCR assay. In its TCRdb copy, this immuneACCESS table keeps in-frame sequences only and misses some clones. Where compared with another copy, unresolved V genes explain less than half of these, and the others have no known cause. For this sample there are approximately 1.1 million clones; approximately 80% appear just once. The ten largest make up 0.4% to 0.55% of the sample. Sequenced: memory CD4+ T cells from PBMCs. Explained via the paper, the cell subset or site label denotes: CD45RA-negative fraction. Receptors originate from a young man in good health. Some clones in this sample may be carry-over from other donors' samples.

V gene TRBV18 combines with J gene TRBJ2-3; 10 bases are shared with TRBD2. The CDR3 totals 16 residues. Losses at the gene ends were 4 bases for V and 3 bases for J; bases not matched to a gene: 7. Germline V CDR1 and CDR2: KGHSH, LQKENI. CDR3 DNA sequence: TGTGCCAGCTCACTTAACCAGCGGGAGGGTACAGATACGCAGTATTTT. Translated: CASSLNQREGTDTQYF.

This chain links TRBV5-1 with TRBJ2-1; D is unresolved. CDR3 length equals 12 residues. The germline V and J ends were trimmed by 5 bases and 4 bases, with 7 bases remaining between them. Germline CDR1 is SGHRS and CDR2 is YFSETQ. CDR3 sequence (DNA): TGCGCCAGCAGGGCTTCATACAATGAGCAGTTCTTC. Amino acid sequence: CASRASYNEQFF.

The chain couples TRBV4-2 to TRBJ2-7; D remains ambiguous. CDR3 length: 15 amino acids. V gave up 4 bases and J gave up 2 bases, with 15 bases separating them. The germline V gene has CDR1 LGHNA and CDR2 YNFKEQ. CDR3 residues: CASSRNREITYEQYF. The CDR3 bases are TGTGCCAGCAGCCGGAACAGAGAAATAACCTACGAGCAGTACTTC.

Worth noting for this clone: Additional DNA sequences in this sample encode the identical CDR3. The chain is built from TRBV7-2 and TRBJ2-5; 11 bases agree with TRBD2. Per germline, CDR1 SGHTA and CDR2 FQGNSA. The CDR3 is made up of 15 amino acids. The trim removed 3 bases at V and 5 bases at J, leaving 5 bases unmatched. The CDR3 loop is CASSFSGRAGETQYF. The CDR3 DNA reads TGTGCCAGCAGCTTTAGCGGGAGGGCCGGCGAGACCCAGTACTTC.

The chain recombines TRBV18 with TRBJ2-7; D is unresolved. Trimming removed 2 bases from V and 5 bases from J, with 10 bases in between. The CDR3 runs 13 residues. CDR1 and CDR2 from the germline V gene are KGHSH and LQKENI. CDR3: CASSPGFRNEQYF. The CDR3 nucleotides are TGTGCCAGCTCACCAGGGTTCAGGAACGAGCAGTACTTC.

J is TRBJ1-2 and V is TRBV6-1; TRBD1 aligns across 8 bases. J gave up 3 bases and V 6 bases, and 3 bases lay outside the gene matches. CDR3 size: 13 residues. CDR1 and CDR2 (germline): MNHNS, SASEGT. In nucleotides, the CDR3 is TGTGCCAGCAGACGGGGACAGGACTATGGCTACACCTTC. Its translation is CASRRGQDYGYTF.

As regards this clone: Distinct nucleotide sequences in the sample also encode this CDR3. The V and J genes are TRBV4-1 and TRBJ1-5; 8 bases fit TRBD1. Germline trimming cut 0 bases from V and 5 bases from J; bases unmatched to any gene: 0. CDR1 MGHRA and CDR2 YSYEKL come from the germline V gene. CDR3 length equals 14 residues. The CDR3 DNA reads TGCGCCAGCAGCCAAGAACAGGGGGATCAGCCCCAGCATTTT. It is translated as CASSQEQGDQPQHF.

This chain links TRBV2 with TRBJ2-7; unclear D gene. There are 12 residues in the CDR3. CDR1 is SNHLY, CDR2 FYNNEI, per germline. Trimming took off 4 bases at V and 3 bases at J, with 7 bases between the two ends. The CDR3 nucleotides are TGTGCCAGCAGTGGGGAAGGCTACGAGCAGTACTTC. Residues: CASSGEGYEQYF.

This clone was seen a handful of times. The chain carries TRBV7-2 and TRBJ1-4, with a possible D match to TRBD1 (5 bases). The CDR3 runs 15 residues. The V end lost 3 bases, the J end lost 5 bases, and 13 bases lay between the germline ends. Germline V gives CDR1 SGHTA, CDR2 FQGNSA. The CDR3 spells CASSLGQRENEKLFF. As DNA, the CDR3 is TGTGCCAGCAGCTTGGGGCAGAGAGAGAATGAAAAACTGTTTTTT. The full variable domain, completed using reference TRBV7-2 and TRBJ1-4, is GAGVSQSPSNKVTEKGKDVELRCDPISGHTALYWYRQSLGQGLEFLIYFQGNSAPDKSGLPSDRFSAERTGGSVSTLTIQRTQQEDSAVYLCASSLGQRENEKLFFGSGTQLSVL.

The chain employs TRBV19 and TRBJ1-3; 8 bases are a match to TRBD1. The CDR3 covers 15 residues. Germline trimming cut 6 bases from V and 2 bases from J; bases unmatched to any gene: 6. CDR1 LNHDA and CDR2 SQIVND come from the germline V gene (reference sequence). The CDR3 DNA is TGTGCCAGTAGCCCCGACAGGGGACCTGGAAACACCATATATTTT. Its translation is CASSPDRGPGNTIYF.

The V and J genes are TRBV7-9 and TRBJ2-5, with D uncertain. The V end lost 2 bases, the J end lost 1 base, and 8 bases lay between the germline ends. The CDR3 has 14 residues. The germline CDR1 and CDR2 sequences are SEHNR and FQNEAQ (reference sequence). CDR3 residues: CASSLSTTQETQYF. In DNA form, the CDR3 reads TGTGCCAGCAGCTTAAGTACTACCCAAGAGACCCAGTACTTC.

The chain carries TRBV28 and TRBJ2-7, with D perhaps assigned TRBD1 or TRBD2 (5 bases each). V was shortened by 1 base and J by 0 bases, with 10 bases between the two germline ends. CDR1 and CDR2 from the germline V gene are MDHEN and SYDVKM. This CDR3 comprises 15 residues. CDR3 bases: TGTGCCAGCAGTTTATTGGGGGACCCCTCCTACGAGCAGTACTTC. Translated: CASSLLGDPSYEQYF.

This clone was counted once. This chain links TRBV5-4 with TRBJ2-5; D is unclear. Trimming shortened V by 2 bases and J by 5 bases, and 16 bases separated the two germline ends. The germline V gene has CDR1 SGHNT and CDR2 YYREEE (reference sequence). The length of the CDR3 is 15 residues. CDR3 nucleotides: TGTGCCAGCAGCTTAGGTCTTTCAGGCTCTGAGACCCAGTACTTC. This encodes CASSLGLSGSETQYF. Looking up the rest from reference TRBV5-4 and TRBJ2-5 gives the full variable domain: ETGVTQSPTHLIKTRGQQVTLRCSSQSGHNTVSWYQQALGQGPQFIFQYYREEENGRGNFPPRFSGLQFPNYSSELNVNALELDDSALYLCASSLGLSGSETQYFGPGTRLLVL.

In regard to this clone: This clone may be a read error of a much larger clone one base away. The CDR3 is CASSRQNTEAFF. The CDR3 DNA follows: TGTGCCAGCAGCCGGCAGAACACTGAAGCTTTCTTT. The chain uses TRBV14 and TRBJ1-1; D gene ambiguous. This CDR3 is built from 12 residues. Germline V lookup: CDR1 SGHDN, CDR2 FVKESK. Trimming left V 4 bases short and J 1 base short, with 4 bases between.